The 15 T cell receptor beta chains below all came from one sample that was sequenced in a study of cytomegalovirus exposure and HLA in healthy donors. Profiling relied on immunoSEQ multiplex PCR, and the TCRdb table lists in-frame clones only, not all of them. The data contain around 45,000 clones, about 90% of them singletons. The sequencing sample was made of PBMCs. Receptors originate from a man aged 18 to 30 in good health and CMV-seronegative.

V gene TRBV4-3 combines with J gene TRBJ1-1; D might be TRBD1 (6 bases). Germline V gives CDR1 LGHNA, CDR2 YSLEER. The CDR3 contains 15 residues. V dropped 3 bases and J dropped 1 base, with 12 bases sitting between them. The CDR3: CASSQRQVKNTEAFF. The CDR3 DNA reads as TGCGCCAGCAGCCAGCGACAGGTGAAGAACACTGAAGCTTTCTTT.

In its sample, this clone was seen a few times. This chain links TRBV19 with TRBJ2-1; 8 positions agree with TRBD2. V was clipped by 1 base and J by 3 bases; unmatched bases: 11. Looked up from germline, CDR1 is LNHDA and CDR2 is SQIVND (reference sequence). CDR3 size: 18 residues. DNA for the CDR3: TGTGCCAGTAGTATAGTCCCAGCGGGGGAGGGTCTCTACAATGAGCAGTTCTTC. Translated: CASSIVPAGEGLYNEQFF.

The CDR3 is CASSIEGTGRNRTEAFF. The DNA of the CDR3 is TGTGCCAGTAGTATAGAGGGGACAGGGAGGAATAGGACTGAAGCTTTCTTT. This chain connects TRBV19 to TRBJ1-1; 9 positions agree with TRBD1. Looked up from germline, CDR1 is LNHDA and CDR2 is SQIVND (reference sequence). The CDR3 loop spans 17 amino acids. The ends lost 0 bases at V and 5 bases at J; junction bases unmatched: 10. Combining the CDR3 with reference TRBV19 and TRBJ1-1 gives the whole variable domain DGGITQSPKYLFRKEGQNVTLSCEQNLNHDAMYWYRQDPGQGLRLIYYSQIVNDFQKGDIAEGYSVSREKKESFPLTVTSAQKNPTAFYLCASSIEGTGRNRTEAFFGQGTRLTVV.

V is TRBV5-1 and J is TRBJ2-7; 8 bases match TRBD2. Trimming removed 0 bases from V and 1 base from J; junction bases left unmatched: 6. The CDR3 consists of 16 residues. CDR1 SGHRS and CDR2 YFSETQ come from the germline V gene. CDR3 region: CASSLELAVQSYEQYF. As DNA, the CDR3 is TGCGCCAGCAGCTTGGAACTAGCGGTCCAATCCTACGAGCAGTACTTC.

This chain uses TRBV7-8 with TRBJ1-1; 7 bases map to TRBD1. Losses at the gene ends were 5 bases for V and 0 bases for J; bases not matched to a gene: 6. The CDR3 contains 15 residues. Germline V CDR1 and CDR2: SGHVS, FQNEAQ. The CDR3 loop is CASSKTGVMNTEAFF. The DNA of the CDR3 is TGTGCCAGCAGCAAAACAGGGGTTATGAACACTGAAGCTTTCTTT.

CDR3 in DNA: TGTGCCAGCAGCTTAGACCGTAGACAGGGATGGACTGAAGCTTTCTTT. Translated, it gives CASSLDRRQGWTEAFF. The chain has TRBV11-2 and TRBJ1-1, with TRBD1 matching 7 bases. CDR1 and CDR2 from the germline V gene are SGHAT and FQNNGV. The CDR3 is made up of 16 amino acids. The junction had 9 bases not matched to a gene; V was cut back by 0 bases and J by 5 bases.

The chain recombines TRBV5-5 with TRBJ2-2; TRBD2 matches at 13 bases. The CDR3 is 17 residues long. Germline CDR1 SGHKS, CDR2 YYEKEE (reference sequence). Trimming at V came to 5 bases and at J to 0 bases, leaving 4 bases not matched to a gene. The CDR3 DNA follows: TGTGCCAGCAGACCGGGGACTAGCGGGGCGAACACCGGGGAGCTGTTTTTT. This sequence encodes CASRPGTSGANTGELFF.

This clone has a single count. CDR3 coding DNA: TGTGCCAGCACCCGGACTAGGACGAACACCGGGGAGCTGTTTTTT. Translated, it gives CASTRTRTNTGELFF. This rearrangement joins TRBV6-5 to TRBJ2-2, with 7 bases identical to TRBD2. The CDR3 has 15 residues. V lost 7 bases and J lost 0; bases outside the gene matches: 5. CDR1 and CDR2 from the germline V gene are MNHEY and SVGAGI.

The CDR3 nucleotides read TGTGCCAGTACGGTTGGCGGGACAGGGCCCACTCAGCCCCAGCATTTT. This codes for CASTVGGTGPTQPQHF. V is TRBV19 and J is TRBJ1-5; 9 bases agree with TRBD1. Germline V CDR1 and CDR2: LNHDA, SQIVND (reference sequence). With 7 bases clipped from V and 6 bases from J, the junction kept 13 bases outside the gene matches. The CDR3 length is 16 residues.

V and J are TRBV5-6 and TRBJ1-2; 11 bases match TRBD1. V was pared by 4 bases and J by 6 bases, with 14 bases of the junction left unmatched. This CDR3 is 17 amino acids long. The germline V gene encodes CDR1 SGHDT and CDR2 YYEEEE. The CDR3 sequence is CASSAQGQGVLFDGYTF. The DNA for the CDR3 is TGTGCCAGCAGCGCCCAGGGACAGGGGGTTTTATTTGATGGCTACACCTTC.

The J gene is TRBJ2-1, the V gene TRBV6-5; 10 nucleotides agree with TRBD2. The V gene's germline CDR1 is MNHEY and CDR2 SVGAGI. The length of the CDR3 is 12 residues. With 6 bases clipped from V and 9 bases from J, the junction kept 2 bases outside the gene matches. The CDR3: CASRLAGTEQFF. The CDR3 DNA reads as TGTGCCAGCAGACTAGCGGGGACTGAGCAGTTCTTC.

The CDR3 here is CASSPTGGKVSTDTQYF. The CDR3 DNA reads TGTGCCAGCAGCCCAACCGGGGGGAAGGTTAGCACAGATACGCAGTATTTT. The chain carries TRBV11-3 and TRBJ2-3; 7 nucleotides align to TRBD2. V dropped 5 bases and J dropped 0; count of bases not matched to a gene: 11. Germline CDR1 reads SGHNT; CDR2 reads YENEEA. The CDR3 is 17 residues long. Filled out from reference TRBV11-3 and TRBJ2-3, the complete variable domain reads EAGVVQSPRYKIIEKKQPVAFWCNPISGHNTLYWYLQNLGQGPELLIRYENEEAVDDSQLPKDRFSAERLKGVDSTLKIQPAELGDSAVYLCASSPTGGKVSTDTQYFGPGTRLTVL.

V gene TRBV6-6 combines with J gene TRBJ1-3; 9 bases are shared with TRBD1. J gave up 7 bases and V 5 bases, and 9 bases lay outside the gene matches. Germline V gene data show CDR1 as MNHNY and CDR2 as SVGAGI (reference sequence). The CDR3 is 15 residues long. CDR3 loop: CASSRPGTGHNTIYF. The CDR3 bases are TGTGCCAGCAGTCGACCCGGGACAGGGCACAACACCATATATTTT.

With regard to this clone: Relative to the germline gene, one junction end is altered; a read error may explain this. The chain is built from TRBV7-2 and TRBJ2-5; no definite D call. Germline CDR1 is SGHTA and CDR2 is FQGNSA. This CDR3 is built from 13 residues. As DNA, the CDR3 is TGTGCCAGCAGTTTAGTGGTGGGCGAGACCCAGTACTTC. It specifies CASSLVVGETQYF.

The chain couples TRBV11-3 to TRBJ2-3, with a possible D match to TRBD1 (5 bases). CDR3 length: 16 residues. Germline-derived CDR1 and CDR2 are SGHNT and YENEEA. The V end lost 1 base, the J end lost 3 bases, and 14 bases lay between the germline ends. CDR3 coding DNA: TGTGCCAGCAGCTTAGTGCCAGGGTCTGGGACAGATACGCAGTATTTT. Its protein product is CASSLVPGSGTDTQYF.